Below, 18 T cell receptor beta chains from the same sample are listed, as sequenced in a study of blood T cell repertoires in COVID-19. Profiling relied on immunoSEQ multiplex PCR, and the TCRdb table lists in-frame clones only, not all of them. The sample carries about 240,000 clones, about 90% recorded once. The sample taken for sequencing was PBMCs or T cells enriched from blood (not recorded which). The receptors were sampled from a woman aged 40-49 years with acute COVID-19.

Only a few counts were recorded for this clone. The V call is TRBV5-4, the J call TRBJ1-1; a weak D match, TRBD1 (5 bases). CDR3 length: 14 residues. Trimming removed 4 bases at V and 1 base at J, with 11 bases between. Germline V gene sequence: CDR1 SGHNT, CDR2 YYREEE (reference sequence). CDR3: CASSQMQGNTEAFF. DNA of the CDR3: TGTGCCAGCAGCCAAATGCAGGGGAACACTGAAGCTTTCTTT.

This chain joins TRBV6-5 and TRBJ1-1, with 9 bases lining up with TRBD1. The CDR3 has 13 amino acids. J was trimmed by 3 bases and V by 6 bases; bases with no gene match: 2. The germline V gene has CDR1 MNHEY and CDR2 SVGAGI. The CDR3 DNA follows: TGTGCCAGCAGCCGGACAGGGGACACTGAAGCTTTCTTT. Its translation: CASSRTGDTEAFF.

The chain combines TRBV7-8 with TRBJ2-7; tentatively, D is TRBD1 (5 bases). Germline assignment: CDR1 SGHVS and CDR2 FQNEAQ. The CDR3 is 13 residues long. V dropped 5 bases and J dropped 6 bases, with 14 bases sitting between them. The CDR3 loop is CASSKGASSEQYF. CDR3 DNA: TGTGCCAGCAGCAAAGGGGCTAGTAGCGAGCAGTACTTC. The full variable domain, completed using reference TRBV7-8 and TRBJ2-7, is GAGVSQSPRYKVAKRGQDVALRCDPISGHVSLFWYQQALGQGPEFLTYFQNEAQLDKSGLPSDRFFAERPEGSVSTLKIQRTQQEDSAVYLCASSKGASSEQYFGPGTRLTVT.

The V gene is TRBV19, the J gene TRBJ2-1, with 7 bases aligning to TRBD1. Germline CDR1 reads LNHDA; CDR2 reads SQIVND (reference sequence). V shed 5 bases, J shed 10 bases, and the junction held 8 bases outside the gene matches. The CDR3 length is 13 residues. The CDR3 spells CASSGQAPIEQFF. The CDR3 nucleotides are TGTGCCAGTAGTGGACAGGCCCCGATAGAGCAGTTCTTC.

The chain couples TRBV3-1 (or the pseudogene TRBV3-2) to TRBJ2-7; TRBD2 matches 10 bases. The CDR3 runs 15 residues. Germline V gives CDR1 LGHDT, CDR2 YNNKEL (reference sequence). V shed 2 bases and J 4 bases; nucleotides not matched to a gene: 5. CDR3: CASSQSSGSFYEQYF. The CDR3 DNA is TGTGCCAGCAGCCAATCTAGCGGGAGTTTTTACGAGCAGTACTTC.

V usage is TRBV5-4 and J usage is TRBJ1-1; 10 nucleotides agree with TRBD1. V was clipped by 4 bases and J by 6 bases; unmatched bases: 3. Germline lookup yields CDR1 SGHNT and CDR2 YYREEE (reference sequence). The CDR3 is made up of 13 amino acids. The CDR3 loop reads CASSRTGGAEAFF. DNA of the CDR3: TGTGCCAGCAGCAGGACAGGGGGTGCTGAAGCTTTCTTT.

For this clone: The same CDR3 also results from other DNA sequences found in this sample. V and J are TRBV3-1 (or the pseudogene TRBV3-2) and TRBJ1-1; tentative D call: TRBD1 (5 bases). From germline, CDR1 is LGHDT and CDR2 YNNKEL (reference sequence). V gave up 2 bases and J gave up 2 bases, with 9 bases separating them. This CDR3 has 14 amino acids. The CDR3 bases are TGTGCCAGCAGCCAATTGACAGTCAACACTGAAGCTTTCTTT. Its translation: CASSQLTVNTEAFF.

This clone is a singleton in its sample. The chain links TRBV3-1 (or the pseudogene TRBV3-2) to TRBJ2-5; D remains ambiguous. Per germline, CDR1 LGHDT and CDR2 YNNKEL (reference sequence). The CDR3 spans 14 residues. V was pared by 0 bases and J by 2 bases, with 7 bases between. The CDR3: CASSQEWQQETQYF. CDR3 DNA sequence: TGTGCCAGCAGCCAAGAGTGGCAGCAAGAGACCCAGTACTTC.

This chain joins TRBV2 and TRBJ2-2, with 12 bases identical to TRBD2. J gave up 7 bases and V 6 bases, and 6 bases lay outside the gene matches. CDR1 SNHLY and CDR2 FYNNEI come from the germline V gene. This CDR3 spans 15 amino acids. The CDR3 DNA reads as TGTGCCAGCAGAGTGACTAGCGGGAGTGGCGGGGAGCTGTTTTTT. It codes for CASRVTSGSGGELFF.

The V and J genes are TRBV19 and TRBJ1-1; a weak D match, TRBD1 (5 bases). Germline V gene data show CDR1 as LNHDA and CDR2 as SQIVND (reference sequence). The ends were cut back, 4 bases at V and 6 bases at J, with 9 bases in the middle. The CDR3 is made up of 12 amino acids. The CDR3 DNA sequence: TGTGCCAGTAGTAAGACAGTCGCTGAAGCTTTCTTT. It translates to CASSKTVAEAFF.

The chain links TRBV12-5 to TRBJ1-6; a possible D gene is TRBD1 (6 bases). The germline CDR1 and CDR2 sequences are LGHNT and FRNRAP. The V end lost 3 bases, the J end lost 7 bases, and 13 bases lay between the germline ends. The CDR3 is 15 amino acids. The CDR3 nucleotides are TGTGCTAGTGGTTTAACCGGGACACCGAATTCACCCCTCCACTTT. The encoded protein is CASGLTGTPNSPLHF.

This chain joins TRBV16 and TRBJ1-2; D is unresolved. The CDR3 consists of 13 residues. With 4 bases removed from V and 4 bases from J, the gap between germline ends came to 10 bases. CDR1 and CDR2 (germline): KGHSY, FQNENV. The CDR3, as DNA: TGTGCCAGCAGCCTCGCAGGCAGCTATGGCTACACCTTC. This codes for CASSLAGSYGYTF.

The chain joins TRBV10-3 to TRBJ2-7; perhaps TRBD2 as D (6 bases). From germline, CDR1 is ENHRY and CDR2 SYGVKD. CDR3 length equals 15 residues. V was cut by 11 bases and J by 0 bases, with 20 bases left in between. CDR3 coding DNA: TGTGCCTCAACCCGGGGGAGTCCGAGCTCCTACGAGCAGTACTTC. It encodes CASTRGSPSSYEQYF.

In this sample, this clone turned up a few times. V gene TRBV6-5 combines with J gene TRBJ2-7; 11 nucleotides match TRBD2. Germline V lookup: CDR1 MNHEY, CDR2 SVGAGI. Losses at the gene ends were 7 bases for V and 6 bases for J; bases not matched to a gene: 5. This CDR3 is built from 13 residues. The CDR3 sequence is CASKRLAGPEQYF. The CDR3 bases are TGTGCCAGCAAACGACTAGCGGGGCCCGAGCAGTACTTC.

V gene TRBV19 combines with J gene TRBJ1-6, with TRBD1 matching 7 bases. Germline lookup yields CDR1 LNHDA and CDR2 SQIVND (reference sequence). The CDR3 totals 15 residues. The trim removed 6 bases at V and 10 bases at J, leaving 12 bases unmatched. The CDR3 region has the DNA TGTGCCAGTAGCCTACAGGGGCAGGGGGACTCACCCCTCCACTTT. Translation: CASSLQGQGDSPLHF.

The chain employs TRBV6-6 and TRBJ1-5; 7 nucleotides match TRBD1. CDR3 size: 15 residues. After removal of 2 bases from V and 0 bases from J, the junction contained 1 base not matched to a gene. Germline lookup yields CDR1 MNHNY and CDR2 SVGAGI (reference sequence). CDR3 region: CASSYEGASNQPQHF. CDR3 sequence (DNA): TGTGCCAGCAGTTACGAGGGGGCTAGCAATCAGCCCCAGCATTTT.

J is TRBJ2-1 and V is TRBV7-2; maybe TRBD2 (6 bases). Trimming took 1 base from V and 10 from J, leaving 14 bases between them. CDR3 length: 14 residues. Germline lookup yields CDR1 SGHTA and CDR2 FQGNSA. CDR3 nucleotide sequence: TGTGCCAGCAGCTTAGGACTAGGTAGTTTCGAGCAGTTCTTC. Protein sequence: CASSLGLGSFEQFF.

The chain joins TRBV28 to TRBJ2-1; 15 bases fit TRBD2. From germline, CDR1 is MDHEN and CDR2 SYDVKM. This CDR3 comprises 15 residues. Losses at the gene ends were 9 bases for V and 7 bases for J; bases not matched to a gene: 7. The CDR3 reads CASVPGTSGRNEQFF. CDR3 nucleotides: TGTGCCAGTGTACCCGGGACTAGCGGGAGGAATGAGCAGTTCTTC. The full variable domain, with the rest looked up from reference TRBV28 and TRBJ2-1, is DVKVTQSSRYLVKRTGEKVFLECVQDMDHENMFWYRQDPGLGLRLIYFSYDVKMKEKGDIPEGYSVSREKKERFSLILESASTNQTSMYLCASVPGTSGRNEQFFGPGTRLTVL.